This T cell receptor (beta chain) is drawn from a study of blood T cell repertoires in COVID-19. Study overall: COVID-19 samples collected from the United States, Italy and Spain covered acute and convalescent phases. PBMCs, B-cell-depleted T cells, or T cells provided the cDNA or gDNA that made up the material.

Between the trimmed V and J ends, which lost 4 bases and 5 bases, there was a span of 15 bases. Germline CDR1 reads SGHDN; CDR2 reads FVKESK. The length of the CDR3 is 15 residues. Original handling: Estimated nucleated cell counts came from reference gene primer amplification. Some clones are missing from TCRdb's copy, which holds only in-frame ones; the method was immunoSEQ multiplex PCR. That table is the source of V, J and clone size, and D and trimming were worked out from the DNA. The sample shows 190,000 or so clones, approximately 86% of them seen only once. Sequencing was carried out using peripheral blood. The TCR originated in a woman in her thirties with active or convalescent COVID-19. The chain has TRBV14 and TRBJ1-5; a possible D gene is TRBD1 (5 bases). CDR3 amino acids: CASSPGGGLDQPQHF. The CDR3 DNA is TGTGCCAGCAGCCCCGGGGGAGGCCTGGATCAGCCCCAGCATTTT.